Shown below are 18 T cell receptor beta chains from a single sample sequenced in a study of blood T cell repertoires in COVID-19. The assay was immunoSEQ multiplex PCR, and TCRdb's table has in-frame clones only and misses some. The data contain a few hundred thousand clones, over 75% of them seen just once; the ten biggest clones take up under 2.5%. What was sequenced was PBMCs or T cells enriched from blood (not recorded which). The source of these receptors is a man aged 25 to 40 who had recovered from COVID-19.

The V gene is TRBV10-3, the J gene TRBJ1-1; 7 bases align to TRBD1. V lost 10 bases and J lost 0; bases outside the gene matches: 5. CDR3 length: 13 residues. Germline assignment: CDR1 ENHRY and CDR2 SYGVKD. The CDR3, as DNA: TGTGCCACCCGACAGGGCCTGAACACTGAAGCTTTCTTT. It specifies CATRQGLNTEAFF.

This chain joins TRBV4-1 and TRBJ2-1; 7 bases align to TRBD2. The CDR3 runs 15 residues. V lost 2 bases to trimming and J lost 5 bases; unmatched junction nucleotides: 6. Germline V gene lookup returns CDR1 MGHRA and CDR2 YSYEKL. CDR3 sequence (DNA): TGCGCCAGCAGCCAACCGGGACTAATCAACAATGAGCAGTTCTTC. It codes for CASSQPGLINNEQFF.

This clone was observed a handful of times. Distinct nucleotide sequences in the sample also encode this CDR3. J is TRBJ1-2 and V is TRBV27, with D possibly TRBD1 on 6 matching bases. Germline lookup yields CDR1 MNHEY and CDR2 SMNVEV (reference sequence). V lost 0 bases to trimming and J lost 5 bases, with 7 bases between them. The CDR3 contains 13 residues. The CDR3: CASSLSRGYGYTF. The CDR3 DNA reads as TGTGCCAGCAGTTTATCCAGGGGATATGGCTACACCTTC.

The V and J genes are TRBV29-1 and TRBJ2-2; 8 positions agree with TRBD1. Germline-derived CDR1 and CDR2 are SQVTM and ANQGSEA. J lost 4 bases, V lost 0 bases, and 7 bases had no gene match. CDR3 size: 16 residues. The CDR3 reads CSVEDWGQEATGELFF. CDR3 DNA: TGCAGCGTTGAAGACTGGGGACAGGAGGCCACCGGGGAGCTGTTTTTT.

This CDR3 reads CASSLEPGTTSYNEQFF. In DNA form, the CDR3 reads TGTGCCAGCAGCCTAGAACCGGGGACTACCTCCTACAATGAGCAGTTCTTC. The V and J genes are TRBV4-2 and TRBJ2-1, with 7 bases matching TRBD2. The V and J ends lost 4 bases and 0 bases, in that order; junction bases with no gene match: 9. The germline V gene has CDR1 LGHNA and CDR2 YNFKEQ. There are 17 residues in the CDR3.

This chain uses TRBV2 with TRBJ1-1; D remains unclear. Trimming left V 4 bases short and J 1 base short, with 7 bases between. The CDR3 is made up of 13 amino acids. CDR1 and CDR2 (germline): SNHLY, FYNNEI. CDR3 in amino acids: CASSVEANTEAFF. In nucleotides, the CDR3 is TGTGCCAGCAGTGTAGAGGCGAACACTGAAGCTTTCTTT.

The rearrangement links TRBV27 to TRBJ2-6, with D uncertain. Germline V CDR1 and CDR2: MNHEY, SMNVEV (reference sequence). The CDR3 covers 13 residues. V shed 8 bases and J shed 0 bases, with 5 bases lying between them. The CDR3 here is CASCVSGANVLTF. In DNA, the CDR3 is TGTGCCAGCTGCGTCTCTGGGGCCAACGTCCTGACTTTC.

The DNA for the CDR3 is TGTGCCAGCAGCTTGGCCTTAGTGAACACTGAAGCTTTCTTT. Its protein product is CASSLALVNTEAFF. The genes are TRBV5-4 and TRBJ1-1; D is uncertain. This CDR3 spans 14 amino acids. Germline V CDR1 and CDR2: SGHNT, YYREEE (reference sequence). V gave up 0 bases and J gave up 0 bases, with 6 bases separating them.

V and J are TRBV11-2 and TRBJ1-1; the match to TRBD1 covers 7 bases. The CDR3 runs to 15 residues. Germline V gene lookup returns CDR1 SGHAT and CDR2 FQNNGV. Unmatched junction bases numbered 8, after V lost 5 bases and J lost 2 bases. This CDR3 reads CASSDRDSYNTEAFF. CDR3 nucleotide sequence: TGTGCCAGCAGCGACCGGGACAGCTACAACACTGAAGCTTTCTTT.

The genes are TRBV4-3 and TRBJ2-7, with a possible D match to TRBD2 (7 bases). The CDR3 has 17 amino acids. V was clipped by 0 bases and J by 0 bases, with 15 bases between them. Per germline, CDR1 LGHNA and CDR2 YSLEER. The CDR3 nucleotides are TGCGCCAGCAGCCAAGATCGGGGCGGGGGCTACTCCTACGAGCAGTACTTC. Residues: CASSQDRGGGYSYEQYF.

The chain couples TRBV5-1 to TRBJ1-3; no clear D gene. There are 17 residues in the CDR3. Germline lookup yields CDR1 SGHRS and CDR2 YFSETQ. V was pared by 4 bases and J by 4 bases, with 21 bases between. The chain's CDR3 is CASSPEVGSRYGNTIYF. The CDR3 nucleotides are TGCGCCAGCAGCCCGGAGGTGGGCAGCCGATACGGAAACACCATATATTTT.

This clone appeared once. V is TRBV25-1 and J is TRBJ1-2; 7 nucleotides align to TRBD1. The germline V gene encodes CDR1 MGHDK and CDR2 SYGVNS. V lost 3 bases, J lost 8 bases, and 3 bases stayed unmatched. The length of the CDR3 is 12 residues. The CDR3 loop is CASSDRGRGYTF. The DNA for the CDR3 is TGTGCCAGCAGTGACAGGGGGAGAGGCTACACCTTC.

V is TRBV10-1 and J is TRBJ2-1, with 10 positions matching TRBD1. With 6 bases clipped from V and 8 bases from J, the junction kept 7 bases outside the gene matches. The CDR3 extends over 14 amino acids. The germline gives CDR1 WNHNN, CDR2 SYGVQD (reference sequence). In DNA form, the CDR3 reads TGCGCCAGCAGCCCAGGACAGGGGGGGCATGAGCAGTTCTTC. Amino acids: CASSPGQGGHEQFF.

This chain joins TRBV5-6 and TRBJ1-2, with 9 bases matching TRBD1. V lost 7 bases and J lost 6; bases outside the gene matches: 10. Germline values: CDR1 SGHDT, CDR2 YYEEEE. CDR3 size: 14 residues. CDR3 in amino acids: CASRRDRVLNGYTF. The CDR3 region has the DNA TGTGCCAGCCGCCGGGACAGGGTTCTTAATGGCTACACCTTC.

This clone was recorded only once. The junction shows a germline mismatch at one end, possibly a read error. The gene calls are TRBV7-9 and TRBJ1-2; D not certain. The CDR3 covers 9 residues. In germline, CDR1 is SEHNR, CDR2 FQNEAQ (reference sequence). CDR3 sequence reads: CASSLGANF. CDR3 DNA sequence: TGTGCCAGCAGCTTAGGGGCAAACTTC. The whole variable domain, remainder taken from reference TRBV7-9 and TRBJ1-2, is DTGVSQNPRHKITKRGQNVTFRCDPISEHNRLYWYRQTLGQGPEFLTYFQNEAQLEKSRLLSDRFSAERPKGSFSTLEIQRTEQGDSAMYLCASSLGANFGSGTRLTVV.

The chain uses TRBV18 and TRBJ1-3, with D unresolved. CDR3 size: 18 residues. CDR1 KGHSH and CDR2 LQKENI come from the germline V gene. V shed 4 bases and J shed 1 base, with 20 bases lying between them. CDR3 DNA: TGTGCCAGCTCACTTGTTAGGAATCCGGTCGGGTCTGGAAACACCATATATTTT. It specifies CASSLVRNPVGSGNTIYF. Together with reference TRBV18 and TRBJ1-3, the CDR3 gives the full variable domain: NAGVMQNPRHLVRRRGQEARLRCSPMKGHSHVYWYRQLPEEGLKFMVYLQKENIIDESGMPKERFSAEFPKEGPSILRIQQVVRGDSAAYFCASSLVRNPVGSGNTIYFGEGSWLTVV.

The gene calls are TRBV5-8 and TRBJ1-2, with TRBD1 identical over 11 bases. Germline assignment: CDR1 SGHTS and CDR2 YDEGEE. CDR3 length: 16 amino acids. J was trimmed by 4 bases and V by 6 bases; bases with no gene match: 11. CDR3 nucleotides: TGTGCCAGCACCCCCTGGACAGGGGGCAAAGGCTATGGCTACACCTTC. This codes for CASTPWTGGKGYGYTF.

The V gene is TRBV7-9, the J gene TRBJ2-1; 8 nucleotides align to TRBD1. The germline CDR1 and CDR2 sequences are SEHNR and FQNEAQ (reference sequence). V lost 5 bases, J lost 12 bases, and 6 bases stayed unmatched. This CDR3 contains 12 residues. CDR3 DNA: TGTGCCAGCAGCCTGGTCGGGACAGGGCAGTTCTTC. Encoded protein: CASSLVGTGQFF. Variable domain in full (rest from reference TRBV7-9 and TRBJ2-1): DTGVSQNPRHKITKRGQNVTFRCDPISEHNRLYWYRQTLGQGPEFLTYFQNEAQLEKSRLLSDRFSAERPKGSFSTLEIQRTEQGDSAMYLCASSLVGTGQFFGPGTRLTVL.